This T cell receptor (beta chain) was sequenced in a study of vaccination effects on CD4 cells after COVID-19. Turning to the study itself: Post-vaccine specimens were collected at a median of 72 days following the second dose.

Viral peptide pool expansion of antigen-specific CD4+ T cells preceded sequencing in the ViraFEST assay. Isolation of CD4+ T cells took place after ten to eleven days of culture. All participants had two doses of either the BNT162b2 or mRNA-1273 vaccine. Vaccinated participants had no history of SARS-CoV-2 infection and tested negative for nucleocapsid antibodies. Culturing of 1.5 million to 2.5 million PBMC per well took place with around 10 IU/ml IL-2 and 9 to 10 ug/ml peptides. This clone was seen only once. Antigen specificity is unknown. The data were produced by immunoSEQ multiplex PCR, yet TCRdb's version contains in-frame clones alone and is incomplete. This table holds 24,000 or so clones, 70% to 80% found once. The CDR3 spans 16 residues. Looked up from germline, CDR1 is SGHRS and CDR2 is YFSETQ. The trim removed 0 bases at V and 4 bases at J, leaving 9 bases unmatched.

The V call is TRBV5-1, the J call TRBJ2-7; 8 nucleotides agree with TRBD2. The sequences come from CD4+ T cells from PBMCs cultured with HCoV-229E spike peptides, collected after COVID-19 vaccination. The clonotype was recovered from a human donor who received a COVID-19 vaccine. CDR3 nucleotide sequence: TGCGCCAGCAGCTTGGGGGGAAGCGGGAGTTCGTACGAGCAGTACTTC. Residues: CASSLGGSGSSYEQYF.